A single T cell receptor (beta chain) is shown here with its context. With V trimmed by 6 bases and J by 9 bases, 8 bases remained unmatched. CDR1 is MDHEN, CDR2 SYDVKM, per germline. This CDR3 is 14 amino acids long. Profiled with immunoSEQ multiplex PCR; TCRdb holds only in-frame clones, not every one. The sample consists of some 30,000 clones, 84% of them appearing once. This entry belongs to a study of blood T cell repertoires in COVID-19. V and J are TRBV28 and TRBJ1-6, with TRBD1 matching 7 bases. This receptor was taken from a man at least 80 years old with active COVID-19. The sample comprised peripheral blood. CDR3 DNA sequence: TGTGCCAGCAGCACCCGACAGGGCACTTCACCCCTCCACTTT. Translated: CASSTRQGTSPLHF.